Below, one T cell receptor (beta chain) is given with its context. No cognate antigen has been identified for it. Qualities for individual bases were not recorded, and no much larger clone is one base off. This entry comes from a study of shared clonotypes between healthy human individuals (dated by TCRdb to 2020 to 2022). Context from the whole study: The cohort comprised two women and a few men aged 18 to 49 years. For each donor, CD4 naive and CD4 memory were each given three plates, CD8 naive was given two plates, and CD8 memory was given one plate. Blood TCR repertoires of about five healthy adults were deeply sequenced to estimate repertoire size and the extent of clonotype sharing between individuals. Libraries were prepared and TCR repertoires were sequenced by different laboratories using diverse techniques, in order to increase sequencing depth and limit assay-specific biases. Leukapheresis yielded between about 0.8 and 9.5 billion PBMCs per donor.

Inclusive of the bounding cysteine and phenylalanine, the CDR3 is 15 residues long. CDR3 DNA is the only sequence kept; it has 45 bases, read in frame from the first base. At the junction V is shortened by 4 bases and J by 3 bases, with 16 bases in between. According to the germline V gene, CDR1 reads MNHEY and CDR2 reads SVGAGI. Overall study outcomes, separate from this receptor: Larger estimated clonotype richness was generally found for naive subsets than for memory subsets. Sampling was restricted to blood, and TCR repertoires in tissue are likely to differ from TCR repertoires in blood. The genetic and exposure-history diversity represented was limited by the small number of donors. Incomplete sequencing was indicated by rarefaction of sorted-subset datasets, despite the large sequencing depth. Pairwise subsampling indicated that sequencing depth was expected to affect the degree of clonotype sharing among donors. Clonotypes shared by all four sorted-subset donors showed higher generation probabilities than non-shared clonotypes. Across four donors, about 5.2% of naive CD4, roughly 3.4% of naive CD8, about 2.3% of memory CD4, and approximately 0.42% of memory CD8 clonotypes were shared.

Using the deep immunoSEQ assay, TCR CDR3 regions were amplified from genomic DNA by multiplex PCR. Extracted genomic DNA from each cell subset was spread evenly across all wells of several immunoSEQ 96-well plates, with each plate serving as a replicate. For sorted subsets, approximately 210 ng of genomic DNA, equivalent to 30,000 or so T cell genomes, went into each replicate PCR. Purified libraries were measured with a Qubit 3.0 fluorometer, size-checked on a Bioanalyzer 2100, and measured again with the KAPA Library Quantification kit. Every immunoSEQ 96-well plate was sequenced on a separate single-read 150-cycle Illumina NextSeq 550 flow cell. As for how the authors treated the data: Because the immunoSEQ output included only junctional sequences and no quality scores, the filtering could not be the same as the filtering used for full-length reads. To assign V/J genes and CDR3, sequences were annotated against IMGT germline references using PyIR, a Python wrapper for IgBLAST v1.9. Reads were filtered out if the reads had weak V/J assignments (E-value above 1e-6), no CDR3, stop codons, out-of-frame junctions, or ambiguous translated residues. V3J clonotypes were defined by identical inferred V gene, J gene, and CDR3 amino acid sequence. Percentage overlap between repertoires was calculated by dividing the number of shared unique clonotypes by the size of the smaller repertoire. Three approaches were used to assess repertoire richness: RTK rarefaction, the Chao1 estimator, and Recon v2.1 estimates of unobserved clonotypes. Generation probabilities for all TCRbeta clonotypes obtained by the gDNA method from four donors were computed using OLGA. TCRdb mirrors the immuneACCESS table, restricted to in-frame sequences. Some clones are absent from its copies; in checked studies, under half trace to an unresolved V gene, and the reason for the others is unknown. V, J and clone size reflect that table, while D and trimming were determined from the DNA. This sample lists fewer than 1.8 million clones; just under 99% were detected once. The biggest ten clones account for about 0.35% of the sample.

The donors were healthy, HIV-negative adults who had no recently reported acute infections or vaccinations. Only Caucasian adults living in Nashville, Tennessee, USA were represented among the donors. Magnetic negative selection was used to enrich CD4+ T cells, after which naive cells were positively selected on CD45RA and the negative fraction became the memory subset. Blood was collected by leukapheresis, and PBMCs were isolated by Ficoll-Histopaque density gradient centrifugation and then cryopreserved in liquid nitrogen vapor phase. Analytical flow cytometry was used to check the purity and quantity of each magnetically sorted T cell population. Genomic DNA was isolated from every sorted fraction and measured by UV absorbance on a Nanodrop 2000c.

The specimen sequenced was naive CD4+ T cells sorted from blood. The cell subset or site label, as the study defines it: CD45RA+ positively selected. Rearrangement joined TRBV6-5 to TRBJ2-7; matching of 7 bases hints at TRBD1 as the D gene. This clonotype was obtained from a man aged 25-45 years in good health. CDR3 reads: CASSSEGAAVYEQYF. The sequenced DNA: TGTGCCAGCAGTTCGGAGGGGGCGGCGGTCTACGAGCAGTACTTC.